Described below is a single TCR beta chain sequence and its context. Its antigen is unknown. Assay execution proceeded at the deep level. Some clones are missing from TCRdb's copy, which holds only in-frame ones; the method was immunoSEQ multiplex PCR. The table records over 850,000 clones, 70% to 80% of them present only once. This entry comes from a study of shared clonotypes between healthy human individuals. Study-level points and caveats: In having few donors, the study represented limited genetic and exposure-history diversity.

The CDR3 has 15 residues. The V and J ends lost 6 bases and 4 bases respectively, with 16 bases between them. The germline V gene has CDR1 MNHEY and CDR2 SMNVEV (reference sequence). The sequenced sample consisted of memory CD4+ T cells from PBMCs. As for subset: CD45RA-negative fraction. This clonotype was obtained from a man aged 18 to 35 in good health. Some clones in this sample may be carry-over from other donors' samples. V is TRBV27 and J is TRBJ1-3, with D unresolved. The DNA for the CDR3 is TGTGCCAGCAGCAAAAGCGCAGACCGAGGAAACACCATATATTTT. Translated: CASSKSADRGNTIYF.